The sequence of this TCR beta chain was determined in a study of cytomegalovirus exposure and HLA in healthy donors. Notes on the study in general: According to a later analysis, TCR clusters from the first cohort tended to co-occur in the 120 or so validation repertoires. Reports showed the classifier diagnosing cytomegalovirus status with high specificity and sensitivity. Rare TCR sequences predominated, though certain public TCRs were found in many donors. Over 150 TCR beta chains were listed as cytomegalovirus-associated.

On this clone itself: Its specificity is unknown.

The data were produced by immunoSEQ multiplex PCR, yet TCRdb's version contains in-frame clones alone and is incomplete. The table shows 300,000 to 450,000 clones, with around 86% occurring only once. The CDR3 loop spans 14 amino acids. V dropped 4 bases and J dropped 5 bases, with 12 bases sitting between them. CDR1 is MGHRA and CDR2 is YSYEKL in the germline V gene. The TCR originated in a woman aged 18 to 35 in good health and CMV-seronegative. The V gene is TRBV4-1, the J gene TRBJ1-5, with a weak D call TRBD1 (5 bases). Sequencing was carried out using PBMCs. The CDR3 bases are TGCGCCAGCAGCCGGGAGGGGAGGGATCAGCCCCAGCATTTT. This sequence encodes CASSREGRDQPQHF.